The 8 T cell receptor beta chains below come from one sample, sequenced in a study of blood T cell repertoires in COVID-19. Libraries were prepared by immunoSEQ multiplex PCR; TCRdb keeps only in-frame clonotypes and omits some of them. The sample lists about 200,000 clones; roughly 80% were seen once. Sequences were obtained from peripheral blood. These receptors came from a woman older than 75 with acute or convalescent COVID-19.

This rearrangement joins TRBV6-5 to TRBJ2-5; 7 bases agree with TRBD1. This CDR3 contains 14 residues. In germline, CDR1 is MNHEY, CDR2 SVGAGI. The V segment lost 5 bases and the J segment 4 bases; nucleotides outside the gene matches: 7. The CDR3 bases are TGTGCCAGCAGTCGTAGACAGGGCGGAGAGACCCAGTACTTC. It translates to CASSRRQGGETQYF.

V gene TRBV5-6 combines with J gene TRBJ1-6, with 12 positions matching TRBD1. Germline V lookup: CDR1 SGHDT, CDR2 YYEEEE. V lost 4 bases to trimming and J lost 5 bases; unmatched junction nucleotides: 10. This CDR3 spans 18 amino acids. The CDR3: CASSHGTGGDWNNSPLHF. The CDR3 DNA reads as TGTGCCAGCAGCCACGGGACAGGGGGCGATTGGAATAATTCACCCCTCCACTTT.

The chain carries TRBV9 and TRBJ1-6, with D possibly being TRBD1 (5 bases). The V gene's germline CDR1 is SGDLS and CDR2 YYNGEE. Trimming cost V 0 bases and J 7 bases, with 11 bases left between them. The CDR3 covers 15 residues. The CDR3 is CASSVGWGVNSPLHF. CDR3 coding DNA: TGTGCCAGCAGCGTAGGTTGGGGGGTGAATTCACCCCTCCACTTT.

The chain employs TRBV19 and TRBJ1-1, with 9 bases matching TRBD1. This CDR3 has 15 amino acids. V gave up 6 bases and J gave up 1 base; unmatched junction bases: 6. Germline assignment: CDR1 LNHDA and CDR2 SQIVND (reference sequence). The CDR3, as DNA: TGTGCCAGTAGGGTCACAGGGGGCGCGAACACTGAAGCTTTCTTT. Residues: CASRVTGGANTEAFF.

This clone appeared once. This rearrangement joins TRBV5-1 to TRBJ2-1, with 7 bases that match TRBD2. The junction had 9 bases not matched to a gene; V was cut back by 4 bases and J by 5 bases. The CDR3 covers 15 residues. Germline V gene lookup returns CDR1 SGHRS and CDR2 YFSETQ. CDR3 nucleotides: TGCGCCAGCAGCCCGCGGGGGACGCTCAACAATGAGCAGTTCTTC. Protein sequence: CASSPRGTLNNEQFF.

This chain links TRBV4-2 with TRBJ1-1, with 10 bases matching TRBD1. Germline V gives CDR1 LGHNA, CDR2 YNFKEQ. The CDR3 has 15 residues. J was trimmed by 3 bases and V by 5 bases; bases with no gene match: 6. The CDR3 sequence is CASSTAGTGDTEAFF. The CDR3 region has the DNA TGTGCCAGCAGCACCGCCGGGACAGGGGACACTGAAGCTTTCTTT.

This clone was picked up a small number of times. V gene TRBV19 combines with J gene TRBJ1-2, with a tentative D call TRBD1 (6 bases). V was pared by 6 bases and J by 4 bases, with 18 bases between. There are 15 residues in the CDR3. Germline loops: CDR1 LNHDA, CDR2 SQIVND (reference sequence). For the CDR3, the DNA is TGTGCCAGTAGCCCCCCCGGGACAAACCGCTATGGCTACACCTTC. This encodes CASSPPGTNRYGYTF.

The gene calls are TRBV5-4 and TRBJ1-6; 7 positions match TRBD1. V shed 5 bases, J shed 7 bases, and the junction held 6 bases outside the gene matches. Per the germline V gene, CDR1 is SGHNT and CDR2 is YYREEE (reference sequence). The CDR3 sequence is 14 residues long. The CDR3 nucleotides are TGTGCCAGCAGGGAGGGGGCGGACAATTCACCCCTCCACTTT. This sequence encodes CASREGADNSPLHF.